This entry describes one T cell receptor (beta chain). Its specific antigen is unknown. It has no much larger one-base neighbor in the sample; base qualities were not kept. Trimming takes 7 bases from V and 10 bases from J, and the germline ends sit 14 bases apart. The CDR3 spans 13 residues, from the cysteine through the phenylalanine. Only the CDR3 region is kept as DNA, spanning 39 bases read in frame from base 1. CDR1 and CDR2, looked up from the germline V gene, are ENHRY and SYGVKD. The High Capacity cDNA Reverse Transcription Kit was used to reverse transcribe all of the isolated RNA, meaning that expressed TCRB transcripts were what got sequenced. Naive, central memory and regulatory T cell samples underwent deep immunoSEQ sequencing, averaging about 3.57 million total reads per sample. Sorted cells were lysed in RLT buffer and RNA was extracted with DNase-treated RNeasy Micro or Mini kits, depending on cell number. To prevent cross-contamination, each cell subset was processed individually, whereas patient and healthy donor samples were processed jointly. Using the immunoSEQ multiplex PCR, TCRB sequences were amplified from cDNA into 87-bp fragments spanning the CDR3 region. Sequencing of the amplicons was done on the Illumina HiSeq platform. Regarding the original processing steps: Synthetic template baselines were used to correct PCR bias computationally, reads within Hamming distance 2 were collapsed together, and singletons that could not be merged were discarded. Reads were aligned against IMGT so that V, D and J genes, CDR3 length and insertions or deletions at six rearrangement sites could be assigned. Within each subset, clonotype counts were normalized to sorted cell number, after which true diversity and Gini coefficients were computed with the tcR R package. The overlap coefficient, calculated on TCRB nucleotide sequences, was used to measure repertoire sharing. As a proxy for the pre-selection repertoire, out-of-frame TCRB sequences from naive cells were analyzed. Entries here come from immuneACCESS through TCRdb and include only in-frame sequences with V and J called. Some clones fail to appear in such tables; in the studies checked, an unresolved V gene covers under half of the shortfall, and the cause of the remainder is unknown. That table furnishes V, J and clone size, whereas the DNA furnished D and trimming. The sample profile shows about 620,000 clones; 15% to 17% of them were found once. More than 0.08% of the sample rests with the top ten.

The entry originates in a study of beta chain features in type 1 diabetes (dated by TCRdb to the late 2010s). Notes on the research overall: Patients and healthy donors did not differ in mean age, gender distribution, total cell number or subset yield. A total of around 110,000,000 sorted cells were examined across all samples, and a strong correlation was observed between cell number per subset and RNA yield. The study compared TCRB repertoires of sorted circulating CD4+ T cell subsets between recently diagnosed type 1 diabetes patients and matched healthy donors. Regulatory and stem cell-like memory subsets were isolated from only 8 patients and roughly 8 healthy donors, whereas naive and central memory subsets came from all 28 donors.

Broader findings and caveats from the paper: Fewer insertions and more nucleotide deletions at VDJ recombination sites were observed in patients with type 1 diabetes, implying thymic rearrangement abnormalities. Because cDNA rather than genomic DNA was sequenced, highly expressing activated cells could have been over-represented, although no difference in activation and CD3 levels was found between groups. Only small numbers of individuals were included in the HLA sub-analyses, which left unresolved whether HLA type had any influence on TCRB rearrangement. PCR may preferentially amplify shorter templates, but because patient and control samples were amplified and corrected together, any resulting skew would affect both groups equally. Naive, central memory and regulatory TCRB repertoires appeared to be more alike among patients than among healthy donors. A moderate but significant shortening of TCRB CDR3 length was observed in type 1 diabetes patients in all four CD4+ subsets.

Each donor gave one peripheral blood draw, averaging around 0.11 L, which was collected into heparinised tubes. Using a panel that included CD45RO, CCR7, CD25, CD127, CD95 and CD27, naive, central memory, regulatory and stem cell-like memory CD4+ T cells were sorted on a BD FACSAria II. All sorted populations exceeded 95% purity. PBMCs were isolated right away by Lymphoprep density gradient centrifugation and were stained directly, without culture. So that batch effects would be minimized, each experiment stained and sorted samples in pairs, pairing one healthy donor with one patient. The sequence joins TRBV10-3 to TRBJ1-6, with no D gene named confidently. The TCR sequence derives from a man aged 18 to 35 in good health. The sample comprised naive CD4+ T cells from blood. The label giving this sample's cell subset or site can be read as: true naive CD4+ T cells. The bases read TGTGCCATCAACGGGCCCGGAGGATCACCCCTCCACTTT. This translates into CAINGPGGSPLHF.